The T cell receptor beta chain under discussion was sequenced for a study of T cell repertoires in cytomegalovirus infection. Study in general: As its CMV epitopes, the study selected recently identified HLA-C-restricted and well-studied HLA-B-restricted targets. From public TCR beta signatures came an indication of both CMV infection and matching HLA type.

Study-level results: CMV carriers having the relevant HLA were flagged by cumulative public TCR beta family frequency. Ex vivo responses were dominated by HLA-C-restricted CMV-specific TCR beta clonotypes.

On this clonotype itself: Its specificity is not known.

TCRdb re-called the reads through MiXCR, storing one row per CDR3 protein. The data hold around 69,000 distinct CDR3 sequences, with about 27% observed a single time. V shed 5 bases and J shed 5 bases, with 15 bases lying between them. CDR1 and CDR2 from the germline V gene are LNHNV and YYDKDF (reference sequence). The CDR3 is made up of 14 amino acids. The sequence came from a human donor in good health (CMV status not recorded). Some clones in this sample may be carry-over from other donors' samples. The specimen was CD8+ T cells from cultured PBMCs, collected from culture after CMV antigen stimulation. The J gene is TRBJ1-2, the V gene TRBV15, with D unresolved. The CDR3 DNA reads as TGTGCCACCAGCTCTCCGAGCCGGGGTTATGGCTACACCTTC. It codes for CATSSPSRGYGYTF.